This paragraph reports one T cell receptor (beta chain). This record belongs to a study of blood T cell repertoires in COVID-19. On the study more broadly: Sites in the United States, Italy and Spain provided acute and convalescent COVID-19 samples.

Data came from immunoSEQ multiplex PCR; TCRdb stores just in-frame clones and leaves some out. Of about 210,000 clones listed, 80% to 85% are singletons. Individuals aged roughly 18 to 95 years were recruited from 20 to 25 US areas. The sequence was obtained from a woman aged 50 to 65 with acute COVID-19. Source material: PBMCs or T cells enriched from blood (not recorded which).

CDR3 DNA sequence: TGTGCCAGCAGTGGGGGACAGGGCTACGAGCAGTACTTC. This encodes CASSGGQGYEQYF. The V gene is TRBV2, the J gene TRBJ2-7; 9 nucleotides agree with TRBD1. Trimming took 4 bases from V and 3 from J; bases not matched to a gene: 1. Germline V lookup: CDR1 SNHLY, CDR2 FYNNEI. This CDR3 is built from 13 residues.